Presented here are 30 T cell receptor beta chains from one specimen sequenced in a study of T cell clonotyping in hematopoietic cell transplantation. Repertoires were generated with immunoSEQ multiplex PCR, while TCRdb's copy carries only in-frame clones and drops some. The repertoire holds some 5,100 clones, with approximately 78% as singletons. The sequencing here drew on peripheral blood mononuclear cells, taken 30 days after allogeneic stem cell transplant. These receptors came from a male patient aged 55-69 years who had an allogeneic stem cell transplant from an unrelated donor, so the T cells may come from the graft donor. Some clones in this sample may be carry-over from other donors' samples.

J is TRBJ1-1 and V is TRBV2, with TRBD1 matching over 9 bases. CDR3 length equals 17 residues. The germline CDR1 and CDR2 sequences are SNHLY and FYNNEI. J lost 3 bases, V lost 10 bases, and 18 bases had no gene match. The CDR3 DNA follows: TGTGCCACGACTTCCGGGACAGGGTTAACGAGGGACACTGAAGCTTTCTTT. It translates to CATTSGTGLTRDTEAFF.

The table lists this clone with a few counts. The chain couples TRBV19 to TRBJ2-7; D unresolved. CDR3 size: 14 residues. CDR1 and CDR2 from the germline V gene are LNHDA and SQIVND (reference sequence). V gave up 3 bases and J gave up 7 bases, with 16 bases separating them. The CDR3 sequence: CASSIGSRSVEQYF. CDR3 nucleotide sequence: TGTGCCAGTAGTATCGGCTCTAGAAGTGTGGAGCAGTACTTC.

The chain uses TRBV10-1 and TRBJ2-7, with 8 bases fitting TRBD2. This CDR3 is 14 amino acids long. Trimming removed 10 bases from V and 2 bases from J; junction bases left unmatched: 10. CDR1 WNHNN and CDR2 SYGVQD come from the germline V gene (reference sequence). CDR3 DNA: TGCGCCACCTCCCCTGGACTAGCCCCCTACGAGCAGTACTTC. It is translated as CATSPGLAPYEQYF.

CDR3 bases: TGTGCCAGCAGATTTAGCGGGGGTTACACAGATACGCAGTATTTT. Its translation is CASRFSGGYTDTQYF. The chain has TRBV7-9 and TRBJ2-3, with 9 bases fitting TRBD2. This CDR3 has 15 residues. Trimming at V came to 6 bases and at J to 2 bases, leaving 6 bases not matched to a gene. The germline gives CDR1 SEHNR, CDR2 FQNEAQ (reference sequence).

This clone was detected once. The chain couples TRBV7-3 to TRBJ2-2, with D perhaps being TRBD1 or TRBD2 (6 bases each). The ends were cut back, 2 bases at V and 5 bases at J, with 12 bases in the middle. This CDR3 region has 15 residues. Germline values: CDR1 SGHTA, CDR2 FQGTGA. CDR3 loop: CASSLGGGVTGELFF. In DNA form, the CDR3 reads TGTGCCAGCAGCTTAGGAGGGGGTGTAACCGGGGAGCTGTTTTTT.

The chain recombines TRBV9 with TRBJ2-5, with TRBD2 matching over 9 bases. V was pared by 6 bases and J by 5 bases, with 14 bases of the junction left unmatched. The CDR3 loop spans 16 amino acids. The germline CDR1 and CDR2 sequences are SGDLS and YYNGEE. CDR3 sequence: CASNRGGGGAEETQYF. The CDR3 nucleotides are TGTGCCAGCAATCGAGGGGGCGGGGGGGCCGAGGAGACCCAGTACTTC. Full variable domain (remainder filled in from reference TRBV9 and TRBJ2-5): DSGVTQTPKHLITATGQRVTLRCSPRSGDLSVYWYQQSLDQGLQFLIQYYNGEERAKGNILERFSAQQFPDLHSELNLSSLELGDSALYFCASNRGGGGAEETQYFGPGTRLLVL.

The V and J genes are TRBV6-5 and TRBJ1-2; D is uncertain. Trimming stripped 6 bases from V and 2 bases from J, with 16 bases between. The CDR3 extends over 15 amino acids. In germline, CDR1 is MNHEY, CDR2 SVGAGI. CDR3 sequence reads: CASSPYYLGNYGYTF. Written as DNA, the CDR3 is TGTGCCAGCAGCCCCTACTATCTAGGCAACTATGGCTACACCTTC.

The V and J genes are TRBV4-3 and TRBJ2-3; no firm D call. Trimming took 0 bases from V and 3 from J, leaving 19 bases between them. This CDR3 has 18 residues. Germline loops: CDR1 LGHNA, CDR2 YSLEER. This CDR3 reads CASSQDLGATPDTDTQYF. The CDR3 DNA follows: TGCGCCAGCAGCCAAGATCTTGGCGCCACCCCAGATACAGATACGCAGTATTTT.

This clone was detected only a few times. This chain links TRBV7-9 with TRBJ1-5, with D hard to call. From germline, CDR1 is SEHNR and CDR2 FQNEAQ (reference sequence). The CDR3 runs 14 residues. Trimming removed 5 bases at V and 7 bases at J, with 15 bases between. The CDR3 region has the DNA TGTGCCAGCAGCATTAGTGCAGGCGGCCAGCCCCAGCATTTT. This sequence encodes CASSISAGGQPQHF.

This chain connects TRBV30 to TRBJ1-4; no clear D. V shed 0 bases and J shed 6 bases, with 14 bases lying between them. The germline V gene has CDR1 GTSNPN and CDR2 SVGIG (reference sequence). This CDR3 is 15 amino acids long. The chain's CDR3 is CAWSVLENLDEKLFF. DNA of the CDR3: TGTGCCTGGAGTGTACTTGAGAACCTTGATGAAAAACTGTTTTTT. The variable domain in full, completed from reference TRBV30 and TRBJ1-4, reads SQTIHQWPATLVQPVGSPLSLECTVEGTSNPNLYWYRQAAGRGLQLLFYSVGIGQISSEVPQNLSASRPQDRQFILSSKKLLLSDSGFYLCAWSVLENLDEKLFFGSGTQLSVL.

This sequence joins TRBV10-3 and TRBJ2-3; D ambiguous. This CDR3 is 13 amino acids long. V dropped 4 bases and J dropped 5 bases, with 10 bases sitting between them. Germline V CDR1 and CDR2: ENHRY, SYGVKD. The CDR3: CAISGGQIDTQYF. The DNA for the CDR3 is TGTGCCATCAGTGGGGGTCAAATAGATACGCAGTATTTT.

In this sample, this clone turned up once. This chain joins TRBV6-1 and TRBJ1-1; D gene unclear. The germline V gene has CDR1 MNHNS and CDR2 SASEGT. The V end was cut by 7 bases, the J end by 1 base, with 10 bases between. The CDR3 is made up of 13 amino acids. The CDR3 sequence is CASNPLTNTEAFF. CDR3 nucleotide sequence: TGTGCCAGCAACCCCCTAACGAACACTGAAGCTTTCTTT.

The sample holds a few counts of this clone. This chain joins TRBV2 and TRBJ1-6, with D hard to call. CDR1 and CDR2 (germline): SNHLY, FYNNEI. This CDR3 has 11 amino acids. V was cut by 4 bases and J by 10 bases, with 5 bases left in between. CDR3 region: CASSGSSPLHF. In DNA form, the CDR3 reads TGTGCCAGCAGTGGCTCGTCACCCCTCCACTTT.

The V call is TRBV6-1, the J call TRBJ1-6, with 8 bases lining up with TRBD1. CDR1 and CDR2 (germline): MNHNS, SASEGT. The junction had 6 bases not matched to a gene; V was cut back by 5 bases and J by 12 bases. This CDR3 comprises 13 residues. The CDR3 sequence is CASSNDRGGPLHF. In DNA form, the CDR3 reads TGTGCCAGCAGTAATGACAGGGGCGGACCCCTCCACTTT.

The V call is TRBV21-1, the J call TRBJ2-7; the table assigns TRBD1, which was not confirmed against the DNA. TRBV21-1 is a pseudogene. This CDR3 has 16 residues. CDR3 region: CASSKTPGQLHYEQYF. DNA for the CDR3: TGTGCCAGCAGCAAAACTCCGGGACAGCTCCACTACGAGCAGTACTTC.

The chain has TRBV30 and TRBJ1-4; D remains unclear. Germline assignment: CDR1 GTSNPN and CDR2 SVGIG (reference sequence). This CDR3 contains 13 residues. V was shortened by 2 bases and J by 10 bases, with 14 bases between the two germline ends. The CDR3 here is CAWSSGREGKLFF. The CDR3 DNA is TGTGCCTGGAGTTCGGGGAGGGAAGGAAAACTGTTTTTT.

The chain recombines TRBV2 with TRBJ1-5; D gene uncertain. Germline-derived CDR1 and CDR2 are SNHLY and FYNNEI. This CDR3 is built from 15 residues. Deletions cut 5 bases from V and 5 bases from J, with 16 bases between. The chain's CDR3 is CASSQVTTADQPQHF. Written as DNA, the CDR3 is TGTGCCAGCAGTCAGGTAACGACCGCCGATCAGCCCCAGCATTTT. The variable domain in full, with the rest retrieved from reference TRBV2 and TRBJ1-5, is EPEVTQTPSHQVTQMGQEVILRCVPISNHLYFYWYRQILGQKVEFLVSFYNNEISEKSEIFDDQFSVERPDGSNFTLKIRSTKLEDSAMYFCASSQVTTADQPQHFGDGTRLSIL.

In this sample, this clone turned up once. The chain employs TRBV7-8 and TRBJ2-5; a possible D gene is TRBD1 (6 bases). Germline V CDR1 and CDR2: SGHVS, FQNEAQ. The V end lost 5 bases, the J end lost 2 bases, and 9 bases lay between the germline ends. The CDR3 sequence is 13 residues long. CDR3 in amino acids: CASSQDRQETQYF. The CDR3 DNA reads as TGTGCCAGCAGCCAGGACAGACAAGAGACCCAGTACTTC.

The V and J genes are TRBV7-8 and TRBJ1-1; tentatively, D is TRBD1 (5 bases). V lost 1 base and J lost 2, with 20 bases in between. This CDR3 spans 18 amino acids. Germline lookup yields CDR1 SGHVS and CDR2 FQNEAQ. For the CDR3, the DNA is TGTGCCAGCAGCTTAGACTCCAGGGTGGAAGGTTCTAACACTGAAGCTTTCTTT. It is translated as CASSLDSRVEGSNTEAFF. The variable domain in full, with the rest retrieved from reference TRBV7-8 and TRBJ1-1, is GAGVSQSPRYKVAKRGQDVALRCDPISGHVSLFWYQQALGQGPEFLTYFQNEAQLDKSGLPSDRFFAERPEGSVSTLKIQRTQQEDSAVYLCASSLDSRVEGSNTEAFFGQGTRLTVV.

The J gene is TRBJ1-2, the V gene TRBV5-4, with D possibly TRBD1 on 6 matching bases. This CDR3 is 13 amino acids long. Germline values: CDR1 SGHNT, CDR2 YYREEE (reference sequence). The V and J ends lost 0 bases and 13 bases respectively, with 16 bases between them. The chain's CDR3 is CASSLDRQDAPTF. CDR3 nucleotide sequence: TGTGCCAGCAGCTTGGATCGACAGGACGCCCCCACCTTC. Complete variable domain (other parts from reference TRBV5-4 and TRBJ1-2): ETGVTQSPTHLIKTRGQQVTLRCSSQSGHNTVSWYQQALGQGPQFIFQYYREEENGRGNFPPRFSGLQFPNYSSELNVNALELDDSALYLCASSLDRQDAPTFGSGTRLTVV.

This clone was detected only once. The J gene is TRBJ2-7, the V gene TRBV7-8, with 10 bases fitting TRBD1. The CDR3 has 16 residues. The J segment lost 4 bases and the V segment lost 5 bases, leaving 11 bases of the junction unmatched. Germline V gives CDR1 SGHVS, CDR2 FQNEAQ. The CDR3 sequence is CASSPTPDRGPYEQYF. CDR3 nucleotide sequence: TGTGCCAGCAGCCCCACCCCCGACAGGGGGCCGTACGAGCAGTACTTC.

This clone was seen more than once but under ten times. The chain carries TRBV5-1 and TRBJ2-2; TRBD1 might be the D (6 bases). Germline assignment: CDR1 SGHRS and CDR2 YFSETQ. V was shortened by 5 bases and J by 4 bases, with 6 bases between the two germline ends. The length of the CDR3 is 12 residues. The CDR3 DNA is TGCGCCAGCAGAGGGGGCACCGGGGAGCTGTTTTTT. This sequence encodes CASRGGTGELFF.

V and J are TRBV29-1 and TRBJ2-2, with TRBD1 identical over 8 bases. The germline CDR1 and CDR2 sequences are SQVTM and ANQGSEA. The CDR3 runs to 14 residues. Trimming cost V 4 bases and J 6 bases; bases outside gene matches: 7. CDR3: CSVVAGGDAGELFF. In nucleotides, the CDR3 is TGCAGCGTTGTGGCAGGGGGCGATGCCGGGGAGCTGTTTTTT.

This clone has more than one count but fewer than ten. The J gene is TRBJ1-2, the V gene TRBV6-1; no firm D call. The CDR3 extends over 16 amino acids. Trimming shortened V by 3 bases and J by 8 bases, and 22 bases separated the two germline ends. Germline CDR1 and CDR2: MNHNS and SASEGT. The CDR3 bases are TGTGCCAGCAGTGACCCTAAATTGGGTAGACTGGGCGGCTACACCTTC. The encoded protein is CASSDPKLGRLGGYTF.

The chain carries TRBV11-2 and TRBJ1-3, with D perhaps TRBD1 (5 bases). CDR3 length: 14 amino acids. Looked up from germline, CDR1 is SGHAT and CDR2 is FQNNGV. Trimming took 3 bases from V and 4 from J, leaving 10 bases between them. In DNA, the CDR3 is TGTGCCAGCAGCTTCGGACAAATGGGAAACACCATATATTTT. It codes for CASSFGQMGNTIYF.

The count of this clone is one. The CDR3 region is CASSYGQFNEKLFF. The CDR3, as DNA: TGTGCCAGCAGTTACGGACAGTTTAATGAAAAACTGTTTTTT. V is TRBV6-5 and J is TRBJ1-4, with D maybe TRBD1 (6 bases). CDR3 length equals 14 residues. Germline values: CDR1 MNHEY, CDR2 SVGAGI. Trimming took 2 bases from V and 4 from J, leaving 8 bases between them.

This chain connects TRBV2 to TRBJ2-5; 8 bases are a match to TRBD2. The ends lost 10 bases at V and 1 base at J; junction bases unmatched: 8. Germline V gene sequence: CDR1 SNHLY, CDR2 FYNNEI. The CDR3 has 14 residues. The CDR3 is CATDTGGTQETQYF. The DNA for the CDR3 is TGTGCCACCGACACGGGGGGGACCCAAGAGACCCAGTACTTC. Drawing the rest from reference TRBV2 and TRBJ2-5, the complete variable domain is EPEVTQTPSHQVTQMGQEVILRCVPISNHLYFYWYRQILGQKVEFLVSFYNNEISEKSEIFDDQFSVERPDGSNFTLKIRSTKLEDSAMYFCATDTGGTQETQYFGPGTRLLVL.

The CDR3 nucleotides read TGTGCCAGCAGCGTAGAGCCAGGAGTTTACAATGAGCAGTTCTTC. Translated: CASSVEPGVYNEQFF. The genes are TRBV9 and TRBJ2-1; D is unclear. There are 15 residues in the CDR3. The germline CDR1 and CDR2 sequences are SGDLS and YYNGEE. V was shortened by 0 bases and J by 4 bases, with 11 bases between the two germline ends.

The chain employs TRBV19 and TRBJ2-7, with D hard to call. The V gene's germline CDR1 is LNHDA and CDR2 SQIVND (reference sequence). The CDR3 has 13 amino acids. V lost 0 bases to trimming and J lost 2 bases, with 5 bases between them. Here the CDR3 DNA reads TGTGCCAGTAGTATAGACCTCCCCTACGAGCAGTACTTC. It codes for CASSIDLPYEQYF.

This chain links TRBV6-6 with TRBJ1-6; D possibly corresponds to TRBD1 (6 bases). V dropped 8 bases and J dropped 2 bases, with 10 bases sitting between them. This CDR3 is 14 amino acids long. Germline lookup yields CDR1 MNHNY and CDR2 SVGAGI (reference sequence). The CDR3: CASSPGAYNSPLHF. CDR3 nucleotides: TGTGCCAGCTCCCCAGGGGCCTATAATTCACCCCTCCACTTT.